The entry below describes one TCR beta chain. The sample is drawn from a study of control samples from healthy donors and cancer patients. Clones were sequenced by immunoSEQ multiplex PCR, and TCRdb holds only the in-frame ones, with some missing. The table lists roughly 220,000 clones, around 94% of them singletons, with over 1.2% in the top ten. V was shortened by 1 base and J by 5 bases, with 17 bases between the two germline ends. The CDR3 loop spans 16 amino acids. Germline V lookup: CDR1 MDHEN, CDR2 SYDVKM. The TCR sequence derives from a man in his fifties or sixties in good health. Sequencing was done on a sample of blood. The rearrangement links TRBV28 to TRBJ2-5, with D perhaps matching TRBD1 (6 bases). CDR3 bases: TGTGCCAGCAGTTTATCAAAAGGGGGTGGGCGGGAGACCCAGTACTTC. Protein product: CASSLSKGGGRETQYF.